This T cell receptor (beta chain) stems from a study of cytomegalovirus exposure and HLA in healthy donors. Use of 60 Vbeta and 13 Jbeta primers characterized the PCR. Sequenced by immunoSEQ multiplex PCR; TCRdb stores in-frame clones only, minus some. The sample has about 110,000 clones, under 85% seen once; the top ten hold 4.2%. This sequence was found in a male donor in good health and CMV-seronegative. Material: PBMCs.

The CDR3 DNA reads TGTGCCAGCAGTTTAGGAGAAGGGAGTCAGCCCCAGCATTTT. It codes for CASSLGEGSQPQHF. V and J are TRBV28 and TRBJ1-5; D unclear. The germline CDR1 and CDR2 sequences are MDHEN and SYDVKM. V shed 2 bases and J shed 6 bases, with 11 bases lying between them. This CDR3 contains 14 residues.